These 26 T cell receptor beta chains share one sample of origin, sequenced in a study of blood T cell repertoires in COVID-19. Repertoires were generated with immunoSEQ multiplex PCR, while TCRdb's copy carries only in-frame clones and drops some. Seen here are 250,000 to 350,000 clones, 85% observed once, and the top ten hold 2% to 3%. Material for sequencing was PBMCs or T cells enriched from blood (not recorded which). These TCRs come from a woman between 45 and 60 years old who had recovered from COVID-19.

CDR3 in amino acids: CASSSRGGNSPLHF. The DNA for the CDR3 is TGCGCCAGCAGCTCCCGAGGCGGGAATTCACCCCTCCACTTT. The chain couples TRBV5-1 to TRBJ1-6; D unclear. Looked up from germline, CDR1 is SGHRS and CDR2 is YFSETQ. This CDR3 region has 14 residues. V lost 3 bases and J lost 7, with 11 bases in between.

In this sample, this clone turned up once. The V and J genes are TRBV28 and TRBJ2-1, with 9 bases matching TRBD2. The CDR3 covers 16 residues. Trimming removed 6 bases from V and 3 bases from J; junction bases left unmatched: 9. The germline V gene has CDR1 MDHEN and CDR2 SYDVKM. The CDR3 region is CASRGPSGMFYNEQFF. The CDR3 DNA reads as TGTGCCAGCAGGGGCCCTAGCGGGATGTTCTACAATGAGCAGTTCTTC. Together with reference TRBV28 and TRBJ2-1, the CDR3 gives the full variable domain: DVKVTQSSRYLVKRTGEKVFLECVQDMDHENMFWYRQDPGLGLRLIYFSYDVKMKEKGDIPEGYSVSREKKERFSLILESASTNQTSMYLCASRGPSGMFYNEQFFGPGTRLTVL.

The chain carries TRBV5-1 and TRBJ1-2; TRBD1 might be the D (6 bases). CDR3 size: 13 residues. Germline CDR1 is SGHRS and CDR2 is YFSETQ. The V end was cut by 4 bases, the J end by 5 bases, with 12 bases between. The CDR3 spells CASSQDSGYGYTF. CDR3 DNA: TGCGCCAGCAGCCAGGACAGTGGGTATGGCTACACCTTC.

V is TRBV4-2 and J is TRBJ1-3; the match to TRBD1 covers 7 bases. With V trimmed by 0 bases and J by 5 bases, 10 bases remained unmatched. Germline lookup yields CDR1 LGHNA and CDR2 YNFKEQ. This CDR3 has 17 amino acids. Written as DNA, the CDR3 is TGTGCCAGCAGCCAAGATCTTAGGGGGCCATCCAGAAACACCATATATTTT. Protein product: CASSQDLRGPSRNTIYF.

The rearrangement links TRBV5-1 to TRBJ2-7; maybe TRBD1 (6 bases). Trimming removed 7 bases from V and 2 bases from J, with 19 bases in between. The CDR3 covers 15 residues. Germline V gene sequence: CDR1 SGHRS, CDR2 YFSETQ. CDR3 DNA: TGCGCCAGCTCAAGGTACGGACAGACAGCCTACGAGCAGTACTTC. This translates into CASSRYGQTAYEQYF.

J is TRBJ1-6 and V is TRBV4-1, with D uncertain. With 1 base removed from V and 5 bases from J, the gap between germline ends came to 9 bases. Germline values: CDR1 MGHRA, CDR2 YSYEKL. The CDR3 totals 15 residues. As DNA, the CDR3 is TGCGCCAGCAGCCAAGGACGCGGAAATAATTCACCCCTCCACTTT. This codes for CASSQGRGNNSPLHF.

The CDR3 bases are TGTGCCAGCCGACTTGTGGGCTATGGCTACACCTTC. It encodes CASRLVGYGYTF. This chain uses TRBV12-3 or TRBV12-4 with TRBJ1-2; D remains unclear. The V and J ends lost 8 bases and 4 bases respectively, with 11 bases between them. CDR3 length: 12 residues.

The rearrangement uses TRBV7-2 and TRBJ2-1; 9 bases fit TRBD2. Trimming removed 8 bases from V and 2 bases from J; junction bases left unmatched: 7. CDR3 length: 15 residues. Germline CDR1 and CDR2: SGHTA and FQGNSA. For the CDR3, the DNA is TGTGCCAGCGGCTCTAGCGGGATAGCCTACAATGAGCAGTTCTTC. It is translated as CASGSSGIAYNEQFF.

The J gene is TRBJ2-7, the V gene TRBV5-1; 9 bases are a match to TRBD1. The CDR3 contains 15 residues. The J segment lost 1 base and the V segment lost 4 bases, leaving 6 bases of the junction unmatched. CDR1 is SGHRS, CDR2 YFSETQ, per germline. The CDR3 nucleotides read TGCGCCAGCAGCAGGGACAGGGTCGGATCCTACGAGCAGTACTTC. This translates into CASSRDRVGSYEQYF.

The chain carries TRBV10-1 and TRBJ2-2; TRBD1 matches 9 bases. Germline V gene data show CDR1 as WNHNN and CDR2 as SYGVQD (reference sequence). With V trimmed by 4 bases and J by 6 bases, 12 bases remained unmatched. There are 17 residues in the CDR3. CDR3 DNA sequence: TGCGCCAGCAGTGCCGCGGAGGGGACAGGGTTCGCCGGGGAGCTGTTTTTT. Protein product: CASSAAEGTGFAGELFF.

V is TRBV5-8 and J is TRBJ2-7; maybe TRBD2 (5 bases). CDR1 SGHTS and CDR2 YDEGEE come from the germline V gene. This CDR3 is built from 16 residues. Trimming took 4 bases from V and 4 from J, leaving 21 bases between them. CDR3: CASSLGDGPRGYEQYF. As DNA, the CDR3 is TGTGCCAGCAGCCTCGGGGATGGGCCCCGCGGATACGAGCAGTACTTC.

The chain couples TRBV5-4 to TRBJ2-7; TRBD1 matches at 8 bases. Unmatched junction bases numbered 13, after V lost 6 bases and J lost 2 bases. CDR1 and CDR2 from the germline V gene are SGHNT and YYREEE (reference sequence). The CDR3 runs 16 residues. The CDR3 DNA is TGTGCCAGCACCTTCCGGGGTAAACAGGGGGCCTACGAGCAGTACTTC. Translation: CASTFRGKQGAYEQYF.

J is TRBJ1-1 and V is TRBV7-9, with D perhaps TRBD1 (5 bases). There are 16 residues in the CDR3. V was clipped by 7 bases and J by 3 bases, with 21 bases between them. Germline CDR1 SEHNR, CDR2 FQNEAQ (reference sequence). The CDR3 nucleotides are TGTGCCAGCACCCGCTCCCTCCAGGGATTGGACACTGAAGCTTTCTTT. This encodes CASTRSLQGLDTEAFF.

The chain recombines TRBV5-1 with TRBJ2-1, with D possibly matching TRBD2 (6 bases). Germline V CDR1 and CDR2: SGHRS, YFSETQ. With 0 bases removed from V and 8 bases from J, the gap between germline ends came to 9 bases. The CDR3 consists of 13 residues. The CDR3 nucleotides read TGCGCCAGCAGCTTGGGCCCGGGGGATGAGCAGTTCTTC. Residues: CASSLGPGDEQFF.

In this sample, this clone turned up a few times. This chain connects TRBV28 to TRBJ1-1, with TRBD1 as a possible D gene (6 bases). V lost 1 base and J lost 8, with 14 bases in between. The length of the CDR3 is 14 residues. Germline assignment: CDR1 MDHEN and CDR2 SYDVKM. CDR3 sequence (DNA): TGTGCCAGCAGTTTATACGGACAGACAGAGGAAGCTTTCTTT. Translating it yields CASSLYGQTEEAFF.

The chain joins TRBV15 to TRBJ1-1; D is unresolved. CDR3 length: 15 amino acids. Germline V CDR1 and CDR2: LNHNV, YYDKDF (reference sequence). V lost 0 bases to trimming and J lost 1 base, with 9 bases between them. The CDR3 nucleotides are TGTGCCACCAGCAGAGATCGAGCTGGGAACACTGAAGCTTTCTTT. Translating it yields CATSRDRAGNTEAFF.

About this clone: Other DNA sequences from this sample encode an identical CDR3 as well. The genes are TRBV28 and TRBJ1-5, with 10 bases matching TRBD1. V shed 5 bases, J shed 2 bases, and the junction held 3 bases outside the gene matches. Germline V lookup: CDR1 MDHEN, CDR2 SYDVKM. This CDR3 contains 15 residues. The CDR3 region has the DNA TGTGCCAGCAGTCGGGACAGGGGAGGCAATCAGCCCCAGCATTTT. Encoded protein: CASSRDRGGNQPQHF.

The chain uses TRBV18 and TRBJ2-2, with 9 bases identical to TRBD1. The germline V gene has CDR1 KGHSH and CDR2 LQKENI. The trim removed 4 bases at V and 5 bases at J, leaving 2 bases unmatched. The CDR3 consists of 14 residues. CDR3 region: CASSRDRETGELFF. DNA of the CDR3: TGTGCCAGCTCACGGGACAGGGAAACCGGGGAGCTGTTTTTT.

The CDR3 loop reads CASSLFLAPVHEQFF. The CDR3 DNA follows: TGCGCCAGCAGCTTGTTTCTAGCGCCAGTTCATGAGCAGTTCTTC. The chain couples TRBV5-1 to TRBJ2-1, with D possibly matching TRBD2 (6 bases). The germline V gene encodes CDR1 SGHRS and CDR2 YFSETQ. Trimming stripped 1 base from V and 8 bases from J, with 16 bases between. The length of the CDR3 is 15 residues.

This rearrangement joins TRBV9 to TRBJ2-6; D gene unclear. V dropped 0 bases and J dropped 4 bases, with 5 bases sitting between them. The CDR3 runs 14 residues. CDR1 SGDLS and CDR2 YYNGEE come from the germline V gene. The CDR3 sequence: CASSVAKGANVLTF. DNA for the CDR3: TGTGCCAGCAGCGTAGCTAAGGGGGCCAACGTCCTGACTTTC.

This sequence joins TRBV7-9 and TRBJ2-3; 13 bases align to TRBD2. CDR3 length: 15 amino acids. The germline V gene encodes CDR1 SEHNR and CDR2 FQNEAQ (reference sequence). V gave up 5 bases and J gave up 4 bases; unmatched junction bases: 3. CDR3 region: CASSHGLAGADTQYF. The CDR3 bases are TGTGCCAGCAGCCACGGACTAGCGGGGGCAGATACGCAGTATTTT.

The chain recombines TRBV18 with TRBJ1-6; possibly TRBD1 for D (6 bases). V lost 2 bases and J lost 7, with 6 bases in between. This CDR3 comprises 13 residues. Per the germline V gene, CDR1 is KGHSH and CDR2 is LQKENI. This chain's CDR3 is CASSPDRNSPLHF. DNA of the CDR3: TGTGCCAGCTCACCAGACAGGAATTCACCCCTCCACTTT.

The V gene is TRBV5-1, the J gene TRBJ2-4; D might be TRBD2 (6 bases). Per germline, CDR1 SGHRS and CDR2 YFSETQ. V was trimmed by 0 bases and J by 8 bases, leaving 18 bases between them. There are 16 residues in the CDR3. CDR3 in amino acids: CASSLGPGTGMDIQYF. In DNA form, the CDR3 reads TGCGCCAGCAGCTTGGGGCCCGGGACTGGTATGGACATTCAGTACTTC.

This chain links TRBV10-2 with TRBJ1-2; D possibly corresponds to TRBD1 (5 bases). CDR1 WSHSY and CDR2 SAAADI come from the germline V gene. The CDR3 totals 14 residues. V shed 1 base and J shed 5 bases, with 11 bases lying between them. CDR3 sequence: CASSEWQGTYGYTF. CDR3 DNA sequence: TGCGCCAGCAGTGAGTGGCAGGGAACGTATGGCTACACCTTC.

The chain recombines TRBV9 with TRBJ2-7; 7 bases match TRBD1. Losses at the gene ends were 3 bases for V and 3 bases for J; bases not matched to a gene: 6. Germline CDR1 SGDLS, CDR2 YYNGEE. The CDR3 length is 14 residues. The DNA for the CDR3 is TGTGCCAGCAGCGAGGGACAGTTAGACTACGAGCAGTACTTC. It encodes CASSEGQLDYEQYF.

The chain combines TRBV20-1 with TRBJ2-1, with D possibly matching TRBD2 (5 bases). CDR1 DFQATT and CDR2 SNEGSKA come from the germline V gene (reference sequence). V was pared by 6 bases and J by 12 bases, with 12 bases between. The CDR3 extends over 10 amino acids. In nucleotides, the CDR3 is TGCAGTGCCACCAAAGAGGGGCAGTTCTTC. Amino acid sequence: CSATKEGQFF.